The rows below give T cell receptor beta chains drawn from one sample of a study of T cell responses to AZD1222 COVID-19 vaccine. Only in-frame clones appear in the TCRdb table, and some are missing; sequencing was by immunoSEQ multiplex PCR. The sample has 90,000 to 150,000 clones, about 85% seen once. The sample in question was peripheral blood, obtained on day 0 of AZD1222 vaccination. Every receptor here comes from an adult in good health. Both conserved end residues are part of each CDR3. Fields, in order: V gene, D gene, J gene, clone size, CDR3 protein, CDR3 DNA. A D gene is named only where the DNA matches it firmly. Only part of the rows carry a size: once, few, many, or a class if the clone is expanded.

>TRBV7-2|.|TRBJ1-2|.
CASSGGPLRGYTF
TGTGCCAGCAGCGGTGGTCCTTTGAGGGGCTACACCTTC
>TRBV15|.|TRBJ2-3|.
CATSRETLDTQYF
TGTGCCACCAGCAGGGAAACACTAGATACGCAGTATTTT
>TRBV23-1|.|TRBJ1-6|.
CASSPQNSPLHF
TGCGCCAGCAGTCCTCAGAATTCACCCCTCCACTTT
>TRBV28|.|TRBJ1-2|.
CASTPGGYGYTF
TGTGCCAGCACCCCGGGGGGATATGGCTACACCTTC
>TRBV28|.|TRBJ1-1|.
CASSPPGNTEAFF
TGTGCCAGCAGTCCCCCAGGAAACACTGAAGCTTTCTTT
>TRBV28|TRBD1|TRBJ1-5|once
CASSSYPAGQGDQPQHF
TGTGCCAGCAGTTCCTACCCCGCGGGACAGGGGGATCAGCCCCAGCATTTT
>TRBV7-3|.|TRBJ1-1|.
CASSLTPTGWDTEAFF
TGTGCCAGCAGCTTAACCCCAACAGGGTGGGACACTGAAGCTTTCTTT
>TRBV28|TRBD1|TRBJ1-3|.
CASSQDRGTSGNTIYF
TGTGCCAGCAGTCAAGACAGGGGAACTTCTGGAAACACCATATATTTT
>TRBV5-4|.|TRBJ1-5|.
CASSLDGLHSNQPQHF
TGTGCCAGCAGCTTGGATGGACTACATAGCAATCAGCCCCAGCATTTT
>TRBV28|.|TRBJ2-7|.
CASSLRVGEQYF
TGTGCCAGCAGTTTGCGGGTAGGCGAGCAGTACTTC
>TRBV27|.|TRBJ2-2|.
CASSLYSPGSGAGELFF
TGTGCCAGCAGTTTATACTCCCCCGGCTCGGGGGCCGGGGAGCTGTTTTTT
>TRBV30|TRBD2|TRBJ2-7|once
CAWGGGGPYEQYF
TGTGCCTGGGGAGGCGGGGGGCCTTACGAGCAGTACTTC
>TRBV7-9|.|TRBJ2-7|.
CASSLDQLYEQYF
TGTGCCAGCAGCTTAGACCAGTTATACGAGCAGTACTTC
>TRBV18|.|TRBJ2-1|.
CASSPRDNEQFF
TGTGCCAGCTCACCAAGGGATAATGAGCAGTTCTTC
>TRBV19|.|TRBJ1-5|.
CASSEGFDNQPQHF
TGTGCCAGTAGTGAAGGGTTTGACAATCAGCCCCAGCATTTT
>TRBV29-1|.|TRBJ1-2|.
CSVSEGLYGYTF
TGCAGCGTTTCAGAGGGCCTATACGGCTACACCTTC
>TRBV5-1|.|TRBJ1-1|.
CASSLAVGGEAFF
TGCGCCAGCAGCTTGGCCGTGGGAGGAGAAGCTTTCTTT
>TRBV11-2|TRBD1|TRBJ2-5|.
CASSRDRGGDGTQYF
TGTGCCAGCAGCCGGGACAGGGGGGGTGATGGGACCCAGTACTTC
>TRBV6-1|.|TRBJ2-7|.
CASSPRQRSSYEQYF
TGTGCCAGCAGTCCGCGACAGCGAAGCTCCTACGAGCAGTACTTC
>TRBV24-1|TRBD1|TRBJ2-3|.
CATSDWRTGGGTQYF
TGTGCCACCAGTGATTGGCGGACAGGGGGTGGTACGCAGTATTTT
>TRBV10-2|TRBD1|TRBJ1-5|many
CASSGTGTGNSRYNQPQHF
TGCGCCAGCAGTGGGACCGGGACAGGGAACTCGCGATATAATCAGCCCCAGCATTTT
>TRBV3-1/TRBV3-2|.|TRBJ1-2|.
CASRAGGGVNSYTF
TGTGCCAGCAGGGCGGGGGGCGGCGTTAATTCCTACACCTTC
>TRBV30|.|TRBJ1-3|.
CAWSPRPRGNTIYF
TGTGCCTGGAGTCCGCGTCCGAGGGGAAACACCATATATTTT
>TRBV11-2|.|TRBJ1-1|.
CASSFLQDFEAFF
TGTGCCAGCAGCTTTCTCCAGGATTTTGAAGCTTTCTTT
>TRBV6-1|.|TRBJ2-3|.
CASSDRGHVSDTQYF
TGTGCCAGCAGTGATCGGGGGCATGTTTCAGATACGCAGTATTTT
>TRBV19|TRBD1|TRBJ1-1|.
CASSISRTGDTEAFF
TGTGCCAGTAGTATAAGTCGGACAGGGGATACTGAAGCTTTCTTT
>TRBV11-2|.|TRBJ1-3|.
CASSPGTSPVF
TGTGCCAGCAGCCCCGGGACAAGTCCGGTTTTT
>TRBV7-2|.|TRBJ1-6|.
CASSPGGFYYNSPLHF
TGTGCCAGCAGCCCAGGAGGGTTTTACTATAATTCACCCCTCCACTTT
>TRBV5-4|TRBD2|TRBJ2-3|.
CASSLVRLAVPGADTQYF
TGTGCCAGCAGCTTGGTGCGACTAGCGGTCCCGGGGGCAGATACGCAGTATTTT
>TRBV5-1|TRBD2|TRBJ2-7|.
CASSMASGYEQYF
TGCGCCAGCAGTATGGCTAGCGGATACGAGCAGTACTTC
>TRBV29-1|.|TRBJ2-7|.
CSVGRPKGLMYEQYF
TGCAGCGTTGGTCGGCCCAAGGGTCTTATGTACGAGCAGTACTTC
>TRBV5-4|.|TRBJ2-7|.
CASSLRGPAYEQYF
TGTGCCAGCAGCTTGCGGGGACCAGCCTACGAGCAGTACTTC
>TRBV3-1/TRBV3-2|TRBD1|TRBJ1-5|.
CASSQSPDRGNQPQHF
TGTGCCAGCAGCCAATCCCCAGACAGGGGCAATCAGCCCCAGCATTTT
>TRBV2|TRBD1|TRBJ1-2|.
CASSEVGTGYGYTF
TGTGCCAGCAGTGAAGTGGGGACAGGCTATGGCTACACCTTC